The 32 T cell receptor beta chains given below trace back to one sample, sequenced in a study of T cells in Graves' hyperthyroidism and ophthalmopathy. RNA transcripts gave rise to amplified TCR beta CDR3 regions. During a first-round RT-PCR of the TCR CDR3, the HTBI primer set was used. MiXCR, run by TCRdb on the multiplex PCR reads, gives a single entry per CDR3 protein. The data contain about 290,000 distinct CDR3 sequences, 10% to 15% of them singletons. The sample was blood. The source is a woman in her 30s with Graves' hyperthyroidism that later progressed to Graves' ophthalmopathy.

This clonotype was observed a few times. The chain combines TRBV20-1 with TRBJ2-3, with 7 bases fitting TRBD1. Germline values: CDR1 DFQATT, CDR2 SNEGSKA (reference sequence). Trimming at V came to 6 bases and at J to 6 bases, leaving 12 bases not matched to a gene. The CDR3 runs to 14 residues. CDR3 sequence reads: CSAGHGTESDTQYF. CDR3 sequence (DNA): TGCAGTGCCGGTCACGGGACAGAATCGGATACGCAGTATTTT.

Many counts were recorded for this clonotype. V is TRBV6-6 and J is TRBJ2-1; D might be TRBD1 or TRBD2, each matching 5 bases. Per the germline V gene, CDR1 is MNHNY and CDR2 is SVGAGI (reference sequence). The CDR3 is 15 amino acids. Trimming left V 2 bases short and J 5 bases short, with 13 bases between. The CDR3 DNA reads TGTGCCAGCAGTTACCTCTGGGGGAGTAACAATGAGCAGTTCTTC. Protein: CASSYLWGSNNEQFF.

About this clonotype itself: The junction departs from the called germline gene at one end, perhaps through a read error. The chain combines TRBV12-3 or TRBV12-4 with TRBJ2-3; a possible D gene is TRBD1 (6 bases). The length of the CDR3 is 13 residues. The CDR3 nucleotides read TGTACCAGCAGTCACAGGGTCCCTGATACGCAGTATTTT. This gives the protein CTSSHRVPDTQYF.

This clonotype was detected only a few times. This chain links TRBV12-3 or TRBV12-4 with TRBJ2-3; no definite D call. CDR3 length: 13 residues. With 7 bases removed from V and 0 bases from J, the gap between germline ends came to 8 bases. The CDR3 bases are TGTGCCAGCAACGGAATAAGCACAGATACGCAGTATTTT. It is translated as CASNGISTDTQYF.

This clonotype was recorded at least ten times. The chain joins TRBV27 to TRBJ1-2, with TRBD1 matching 7 bases. This CDR3 contains 14 residues. Germline V gene lookup returns CDR1 MNHEY and CDR2 SMNVEV (reference sequence). J lost 6 bases, V lost 4 bases, and 8 bases had no gene match. This CDR3 reads CASSSYRDRHGYTF. The CDR3 nucleotides are TGTGCCAGCAGTTCTTACCGGGACAGACATGGCTACACCTTC.

This clonotype was recorded at least ten times. The rearrangement joins TRBV19 to TRBJ2-5; D tentatively reads TRBD1 or TRBD2 (7 bases each). Germline-derived CDR1 and CDR2 are LNHDA and SQIVND (reference sequence). Trimming took off 3 bases at V and 1 base at J, with 12 bases between the two ends. This CDR3 is 15 amino acids long. CDR3 nucleotides: TGTGCCAGTAGTATCGACAGGGAGGGCCAAGAGACCCAGTACTTC. It is translated as CASSIDREGQETQYF.

The table lists this clonotype with many counts. The chain combines TRBV30 with TRBJ1-6; D gene unclear. V was cut by 3 bases and J by 7 bases, with 10 bases left in between. CDR3 length: 13 amino acids. In germline, CDR1 is GTSNPN, CDR2 SVGIG (reference sequence). DNA of the CDR3: TGTGCCTGGAGCCCAAGTAACAATTCACCCCTCCACTTT. The encoded protein is CAWSPSNNSPLHF.

This clonotype appeared many times. This sequence joins TRBV5-1 and TRBJ2-7; 12 positions agree with TRBD2. Trimming removed 5 bases from V and 3 bases from J; junction bases left unmatched: 15. From germline, CDR1 is SGHRS and CDR2 YFSETQ. The CDR3 length is 18 residues. In DNA, the CDR3 is TGCGCCAGCAGAGCCGGGACTAGCGGGCTCAAAGAGCTCTACGAGCAGTACTTC. It specifies CASRAGTSGLKELYEQYF.

This clonotype was detected many times. The rearrangement uses TRBV3-1 and TRBJ2-1; 8 bases align to TRBD2. From germline, CDR1 is LGHDT and CDR2 YNNKEL (reference sequence). The CDR3 has 17 residues. The J segment lost 6 bases and the V segment lost 1 base, leaving 11 bases of the junction unmatched. Written as DNA, the CDR3 is TGTGCCAGCAGCCAAGGTCGGCTAGCGGGCACTAGCAATGAGCAGTTCTTC. Protein sequence: CASSQGRLAGTSNEQFF.

This clonotype was detected ten times or more. The gene calls are TRBV20-1 and TRBJ2-1, with D maybe TRBD1 (6 bases). Trimming removed 0 bases at V and 0 bases at J, with 9 bases between. Germline CDR1 DFQATT, CDR2 SNEGSKA (reference sequence). The CDR3 spans 15 residues. CDR3 DNA sequence: TGCAGTGCTAGAGATCCCAGGGGCTCCTACAATGAGCAGTTCTTC. Protein: CSARDPRGSYNEQFF.

This clonotype was detected many times. The chain links TRBV9 to TRBJ2-3; 7 nucleotides line up with TRBD2. V lost 3 bases and J lost 8; bases outside the gene matches: 6. Germline CDR1 reads SGDLS; CDR2 reads YYNGEE. The CDR3 sequence is 13 residues long. CDR3 in amino acids: CASSGGTTTTQYF. The CDR3 DNA is TGTGCCAGCAGCGGGGGGACTACAACTACGCAGTATTTT.

The rearrangement links TRBV4-1 to TRBJ2-3, with D possibly being TRBD2 (6 bases). CDR1 is MGHRA, CDR2 YSYEKL, per germline. V lost 2 bases and J lost 3, with 9 bases in between. The length of the CDR3 is 14 residues. The CDR3 bases are TGCGCCAGCAGCCAAATGGCGGGGACAGATACGCAGTATTTT. It translates to CASSQMAGTDTQYF.

The V gene is TRBV15, the J gene TRBJ1-5, with 7 bases aligning to TRBD1. In germline, CDR1 is LNHNV, CDR2 YYDKDF (reference sequence). The CDR3 runs to 16 residues. The junction had 5 bases not matched to a gene; V was cut back by 1 base and J by 2 bases. The CDR3 here is CATSRAGTAGNQPQHF. CDR3 coding DNA: TGTGCCACCAGCAGAGCTGGGACAGCAGGCAATCAGCCCCAGCATTTT.

This clonotype was observed many times. The chain combines TRBV7-2 with TRBJ2-1; D unclear. The CDR3 loop spans 15 amino acids. V was clipped by 1 base and J by 2 bases, with 9 bases between them. Germline CDR1 SGHTA, CDR2 FQGNSA. The CDR3 is CASSLGPGTYNEQFF. CDR3 nucleotide sequence: TGTGCCAGCAGCTTAGGGCCCGGTACCTACAATGAGCAGTTCTTC.

V is TRBV6-1 and J is TRBJ2-2; weak D call: TRBD2 (5 bases). This CDR3 contains 18 residues. The V gene lost 6 bases and the J gene lost 1 base, with 21 bases spanning the gap. Germline V lookup: CDR1 MNHNS, CDR2 SASEGT. CDR3 coding DNA: TGTGCCAGCAGCAACGGGGAGCTTAGTTCGGGGAACACCGGGGAGCTGTTTTTT. Its protein product is CASSNGELSSGNTGELFF.

This clonotype was observed many times. The chain couples TRBV27 to TRBJ2-7; the D is unclear. The CDR3 contains 14 residues. Germline lookup yields CDR1 MNHEY and CDR2 SMNVEV (reference sequence). Deletions cut 3 bases from V and 1 base from J, with 10 bases between. This CDR3 is CASSFGPRSYEQYF. The CDR3 DNA reads as TGTGCCAGCAGTTTCGGGCCTCGTTCCTACGAGCAGTACTTC.

This clonotype showed up many times. V usage is TRBV19 and J usage is TRBJ2-1; the match to TRBD2 covers 13 bases. The germline V gene has CDR1 LNHDA and CDR2 SQIVND (reference sequence). The CDR3 has 18 amino acids. V gave up 7 bases and J gave up 0 bases; unmatched junction bases: 9. The DNA of the CDR3 is TGTGCCAGTAAGGAACTAGCGGGAGGGCGTAGCTCCTACAATGAGCAGTTCTTC. Translation gives CASKELAGGRSSYNEQFF.

This clonotype occurred many times. The V gene is TRBV28, the J gene TRBJ1-2; D gene unclear. Looked up from germline, CDR1 is MDHEN and CDR2 is SYDVKM. V dropped 8 bases and J dropped 4 bases, with 11 bases sitting between them. The CDR3 spans 12 residues. CDR3 DNA: TGTGCCAGCGGGCCAGGCACCTATGGCTACACCTTC. Translation: CASGPGTYGYTF.

This clonotype was detected many times. The genes are TRBV6-2 or TRBV6-3 and TRBJ2-7; D might be TRBD1 or TRBD2, each matching 6 bases. Trimming removed 2 bases from V and 0 bases from J, with 11 bases in between. CDR3 length equals 15 residues. Germline V lookup: CDR1 MNHEY, CDR2 SVGEGT. The CDR3 sequence is CASSYPGGISYEQYF. CDR3 sequence (DNA): TGTGCCAGCAGTTACCCCGGGGGCATCTCCTACGAGCAGTACTTC.

This clonotype was counted at least ten times. This chain connects TRBV11-3 to TRBJ1-5, with no clear D. Between the trimmed V and J ends, which lost 5 bases and 6 bases, there was a span of 11 bases. Germline CDR1 reads SGHNT; CDR2 reads YENEEA. There are 13 residues in the CDR3. This CDR3 reads CASSPTLGQPQHF. The CDR3 DNA sequence: TGTGCCAGCAGCCCGACATTAGGTCAGCCCCAGCATTTT.

This clonotype occurred many times. This sequence joins TRBV15 and TRBJ2-1; 8 bases map to TRBD1. V lost 1 base and J lost 10; bases outside the gene matches: 6. This CDR3 is built from 14 residues. Germline V CDR1 and CDR2: LNHNV, YYDKDF (reference sequence). This chain's CDR3 is CATSRGGQGGEQFF. The CDR3 nucleotides read TGTGCCACCAGCAGAGGAGGACAGGGAGGCGAGCAGTTCTTC.

J is TRBJ2-2 and V is TRBV4-1; 9 bases align to TRBD2. The trim removed 2 bases at V and 6 bases at J, leaving 7 bases unmatched. Per germline, CDR1 MGHRA and CDR2 YSYEKL. CDR3 length equals 16 residues. This chain's CDR3 is CASSQIAGANAGELFF. The CDR3, as DNA: TGCGCCAGCAGCCAAATAGCGGGAGCGAATGCCGGGGAGCTGTTTTTT.

This clonotype was detected many times. The rearrangement uses TRBV9 and TRBJ1-3; the D is unclear. The ends were cut back, 1 base at V and 2 bases at J, with 16 bases in the middle. The germline V gene has CDR1 SGDLS and CDR2 YYNGEE. There are 17 residues in the CDR3. The CDR3 DNA sequence: TGTGCCAGCAGCGTACGCTCGGGCTCGCCCACTGGAAACACCATATATTTT. This codes for CASSVRSGSPTGNTIYF.

In the case of this clonotype: A much larger clone lies one base from this, so it may be a read error. This chain joins TRBV18 and TRBJ2-1; perhaps TRBD2 as D (5 bases). The CDR3 has 14 residues. Per the germline V gene, CDR1 is KGHSH and CDR2 is LQKENI. The CDR3 is CASSPMDSYNGQFF. The CDR3 DNA reads TGTGCCAGCTCACCGATGGACTCCTACAATGGGCAGTTCTTC.

This clonotype was seen many times. The rearrangement uses TRBV29-1 and TRBJ1-1; tentative D call: TRBD1 (5 bases). The germline V gene encodes CDR1 SQVTM and CDR2 ANQGSEA. V dropped 7 bases and J dropped 3 bases, with 12 bases sitting between them. The CDR3 sequence is 12 residues long. For the CDR3, the DNA is TGCAGCGGCCGGGACGGCCACACTGAAGCTTTCTTT. This translates into CSGRDGHTEAFF. The full variable domain, with the rest looked up from reference TRBV29-1 and TRBJ1-1, is SAVISQKPSRDICQRGTSLTIQCQVDSQVTMMFWYRQQPGQSLTLIATANQGSEATYESGFVIDKFPISRPNLTFSTLTVSNMSPEDSSIYLCSGRDGHTEAFFGQGTRLTVV.

This clonotype was recorded many times. The chain joins TRBV10-3 to TRBJ2-7, with 7 bases matching TRBD1. The germline V gene encodes CDR1 ENHRY and CDR2 SYGVKD. This CDR3 has 15 residues. Trimming removed 4 bases from V and 1 base from J; junction bases left unmatched: 7. DNA for the CDR3: TGTGCCATCAGTGCCGGGCAGGGGGTTTCCTACGAGCAGTACTTC. This sequence encodes CAISAGQGVSYEQYF.

This clonotype was seen repeatedly, ten times or more. V and J are TRBV28 and TRBJ1-5; D is uncertain. Germline loops: CDR1 MDHEN, CDR2 SYDVKM. CDR3 size: 13 residues. V shed 3 bases and J shed 3 bases, with 6 bases lying between them. This CDR3 is CASSLNANQPQHF. The CDR3 DNA reads TGTGCCAGCAGTTTGAATGCCAATCAGCCCCAGCATTTT.

This clonotype showed up just a few times. The J gene is TRBJ2-2, the V gene TRBV19; D is uncertain. From germline, CDR1 is LNHDA and CDR2 SQIVND (reference sequence). The CDR3 loop spans 13 amino acids. V was shortened by 6 bases and J by 1 base, with 6 bases between the two germline ends. CDR3 bases: TGTGCCAGTAGGGATTTGAACACCGGGGAGCTGTTTTTT. Translation: CASRDLNTGELFF.

This clonotype showed up many times. The gene calls are TRBV6-2 or TRBV6-3 and TRBJ1-1; D unclear. Deletions cut 6 bases from V and 6 bases from J, with 17 bases between. CDR3 length: 14 residues. The germline V gene encodes CDR1 MNHEY and CDR2 SVGEGT. The CDR3 DNA reads TGTGCCAGCAGCTACGAAGCGGGGTCCGCTGAAGCTTTCTTT. As protein: CASSYEAGSAEAFF.

Ten or more counts support this clonotype. V is TRBV18 and J is TRBJ1-1, with D hard to call. Between the trimmed V and J ends, which lost 6 bases and 1 base, there was a span of 9 bases. This CDR3 contains 13 residues. CDR1 is KGHSH and CDR2 is LQKENI in the germline V gene. CDR3 bases: TGTGCCAGCTCGGTAGGTCAGAACACTGAAGCTTTCTTT. Amino acid sequence: CASSVGQNTEAFF.

This clonotype was seen at least ten times. CDR3 in DNA: TGCAGTGCTAGATGGGGGCCGGGGAGCTATGGCTACACCTTC. This encodes CSARWGPGSYGYTF. The rearrangement links TRBV20-1 to TRBJ1-2; a weak D match, TRBD1 (6 bases). The CDR3 is made up of 14 amino acids. The germline gives CDR1 DFQATT, CDR2 SNEGSKA (reference sequence). V lost 2 bases and J 4 bases, leaving 14 bases between the germline ends.

This clonotype came up many times. J is TRBJ1-2 and V is TRBV10-3, with 7 nucleotides matching TRBD1. The CDR3 has 14 amino acids. With V trimmed by 7 bases and J by 1 base, 6 bases remained unmatched. Germline-derived CDR1 and CDR2 are ENHRY and SYGVKD. CDR3 nucleotides: TGTGCCATCACAAGAAGGGGGCTTAACTATGGCTACACCTTC. Translating it yields CAITRRGLNYGYTF.